The 30 T cell receptor beta chains reported below all come from one sample, sequenced in a study of metastatic and nonmetastatic thyroid tumors. TCRdb recomputed clones from the PCR reads via MiXCR. Here the sample spans tens of thousands of clones, less than 25% being singletons. Patients underwent thyroid surgery, and none had received any treatment before it. Sequenced material: blood. These TCRs come from a female donor with papillary thyroid cancer or a benign thyroid nodule (not recorded which). Some clones in this sample may be carry-over from other donors' samples.

This clone was counted many times. V usage is TRBV12-3 or TRBV12-4 and J usage is TRBJ2-5; D not certain. There are 12 residues in the CDR3. V lost 5 bases to trimming and J lost 2 bases, with 6 bases between them. CDR3 loop: CASSRGQETQYF. DNA of the CDR3: TGTGCCAGCAGTAGAGGACAAGAGACCCAGTACTTC.

V usage is TRBV20-1 and J usage is TRBJ2-7; D may be TRBD1 (6 bases). Germline V gives CDR1 DFQATT, CDR2 SNEGSKA (reference sequence). The germline V and J ends were trimmed by 6 bases and 0 bases, with 15 bases remaining between them. This CDR3 contains 14 residues. The chain's CDR3 is CSAQWDTRSYEQYF. CDR3 sequence (DNA): TGCAGTGCGCAATGGGACACTCGCTCCTACGAGCAGTACTTC.

Details on this clone: Other nucleotide sequences in the sample specify the same CDR3. The chain couples TRBV5-1 to TRBJ2-1; D may be TRBD1 (6 bases). Germline V gene sequence: CDR1 SGHRS, CDR2 YFSETQ. The CDR3 spans 16 residues. V lost 2 bases, J lost 5 bases, and 17 bases lay in between. Here the CDR3 DNA reads TGCGCCAGCAGCTTCCTCCCCGGTACAGGGAACAATGAGCAGTTCTTC. Translating gives CASSFLPGTGNNEQFF.

This clone has a count of ten or more. The CDR3 sequence: CASSLAVGGGNTGELFF. The CDR3 bases are TGCGCCAGCAGCTTGGCCGTAGGCGGGGGGAACACCGGGGAGCTGTTTTTT. The V gene is TRBV5-1, the J gene TRBJ2-2; 7 bases line up with TRBD2. The CDR3 sequence is 17 residues long. Losses at the gene ends were 0 bases for V and 1 base for J; bases not matched to a gene: 6. Germline lookup yields CDR1 SGHRS and CDR2 YFSETQ.

V usage is TRBV27 and J usage is TRBJ2-1; D is perhaps TRBD2 (7 bases). From germline, CDR1 is MNHEY and CDR2 SMNVEV (reference sequence). Trimming pared 2 bases from V and 10 bases from J, leaving 15 bases between. CDR3 length: 14 residues. CDR3 sequence reads: CASSLAGAIGEQFF. CDR3 sequence (DNA): TGTGCCAGCAGTTTAGCGGGGGCCATTGGGGAGCAGTTCTTC.

The chain links TRBV19 to TRBJ2-1, with D tentatively TRBD2 (5 bases). The CDR3 extends over 17 amino acids. Germline CDR1 LNHDA, CDR2 SQIVND (reference sequence). With 0 bases removed from V and 2 bases from J, the gap between germline ends came to 14 bases. The CDR3 region is CASSIDMDGSPYNEQFF. CDR3 bases: TGTGCCAGTAGTATAGATATGGATGGGAGCCCCTACAATGAGCAGTTCTTC.

This clone has a count of ten or more. The rearrangement links TRBV20-1 to TRBJ1-4, with 9 nucleotides matching TRBD1. The junction had 13 bases not matched to a gene; V was cut back by 6 bases and J by 5 bases. The CDR3 spans 16 residues. Looked up from germline, CDR1 is DFQATT and CDR2 is SNEGSKA (reference sequence). For the CDR3, the DNA is TGCAGTGCCGATCCAAGGACAGGGGTCCTAAATGAAAAACTGTTTTTT. Protein product: CSADPRTGVLNEKLFF.

There are many counts of this clone. This chain connects TRBV20-1 to TRBJ2-2; 13 bases align to TRBD2. Germline V CDR1 and CDR2: DFQATT, SNEGSKA (reference sequence). After removal of 5 bases from V and 5 bases from J, the junction contained 5 bases not matched to a gene. This CDR3 has 15 amino acids. The CDR3: CSAGGLAGVTGELFF. CDR3 in DNA: TGCAGTGCTGGAGGACTAGCGGGAGTTACCGGGGAGCTGTTTTTT.

This clone showed up many times. The rearrangement links TRBV20-1 to TRBJ1-1, with TRBD1 matching over 11 bases. CDR1 is DFQATT, CDR2 SNEGSKA, per germline (reference sequence). The CDR3 covers 15 residues. The V gene end was trimmed by 3 bases and the J gene end by 5 bases; junction bases not matched to a gene: 8. The CDR3 DNA follows: TGCAGTGCTAGGGGGACAGGGGGAGGTTGGACTGAAGCTTTCTTT. This translates into CSARGTGGGWTEAFF.

This clone was seen many times. V usage is TRBV3-1 and J usage is TRBJ2-5; TRBD2 agrees at 9 bases. Trimming took 2 bases from V and 3 from J; bases not matched to a gene: 7. Germline assignment: CDR1 LGHDT and CDR2 YNNKEL (reference sequence). The CDR3 totals 16 residues. This chain's CDR3 is CASSQQRAGGKETQYF. The CDR3 DNA is TGTGCCAGCAGCCAACAACGAGCGGGAGGCAAAGAGACCCAGTACTTC.

This clone has ten or more counts. Other nucleotide sequences in the sample specify the same CDR3. The chain employs TRBV19 and TRBJ2-2; D might be TRBD1 (5 bases). Trimming pared 7 bases from V and 0 bases from J, leaving 12 bases between. This CDR3 is built from 15 residues. Germline CDR1 and CDR2: LNHDA and SQIVND (reference sequence). In DNA form, the CDR3 reads TGTGCCAGTACACAAGACAGAGCGAACACCGGGGAGCTGTTTTTT. Translated, it gives CASTQDRANTGELFF.

The CDR3, as DNA: TGTGCCAGCAGGCTGTGGGACTATGGCTACACCTTC. This translates into CASRLWDYGYTF. V gene TRBV2 combines with J gene TRBJ1-2; D remains ambiguous. Germline V lookup: CDR1 SNHLY, CDR2 FYNNEI. This CDR3 has 12 residues. The V gene lost 6 bases and the J gene lost 3 bases, with 8 bases spanning the gap.

This clone counts as medium-sized (0.01 to 0.1%). This chain uses TRBV6-1 with TRBJ2-7; 12 nucleotides align to TRBD2. V trimming: 6 bases; J trimming: 4 bases; junction bases outside the gene matches: 4. CDR3 length: 14 residues. Germline assignment: CDR1 MNHNS and CDR2 SASEGT. This CDR3 reads CASRWTSGVYEQYF. The CDR3 DNA is TGTGCCAGCAGATGGACTAGCGGGGTTTACGAGCAGTACTTC.

J is TRBJ1-1 and V is TRBV20-1; D ambiguous. The CDR3 is 13 residues long. The V and J ends lost 0 bases and 5 bases respectively, with 10 bases between them. The germline CDR1 and CDR2 sequences are DFQATT and SNEGSKA (reference sequence). This chain's CDR3 is CSARDSGFTEAFF. The CDR3 DNA sequence: TGCAGTGCTAGAGATTCGGGATTTACTGAAGCTTTCTTT.

The sample holds many counts of this clone. The CDR3 is CASSERGRSYEQYF. The DNA of the CDR3 is TGTGCCAGCAGTGAGCGGGGGCGATCCTACGAGCAGTACTTC. The rearrangement uses TRBV6-1 and TRBJ2-7; maybe TRBD2 (7 bases). V was trimmed by 3 bases and J by 1 base, leaving 10 bases between them. The CDR3 is made up of 14 amino acids. Germline V gene lookup returns CDR1 MNHNS and CDR2 SASEGT.

This clone was detected ten times or more. The CDR3 DNA follows: TGTGCCAGCTCACTTGCAGGACAGGAGAACACTGAAGCTTTCTTT. Translating it yields CASSLAGQENTEAFF. V usage is TRBV18 and J usage is TRBJ1-1; 7 bases agree with TRBD1. The CDR3 spans 15 residues. The V gene's germline CDR1 is KGHSH and CDR2 LQKENI. V lost 4 bases to trimming and J lost 1 base; unmatched junction nucleotides: 6.

The CDR3 here is CASSDDARNGYTF. In DNA form, the CDR3 reads TGTGCCAGCAGTGACGATGCGAGGAATGGCTACACCTTC. The chain recombines TRBV6-4 with TRBJ1-2, with D uncertain. This CDR3 is 13 amino acids long. The V gene lost 2 bases and the J gene lost 6 bases, with 10 bases spanning the gap. Germline assignment: CDR1 MRHNA and CDR2 SNTAGT.

This clone was counted ten times or more. J is TRBJ2-1 and V is TRBV24-1, with unresolved D. V lost 6 bases to trimming and J lost 0 bases, with 11 bases between them. The CDR3 runs 15 residues. Germline V CDR1 and CDR2: KGHDR, SFDVKD. The CDR3 DNA is TGTGCCACCAGTCTCAGCTCACTCTCCTACAATGAGCAGTTCTTC. Its protein product is CATSLSSLSYNEQFF.

In its sample, this clone ranks as medium-sized. This chain joins TRBV10-3 and TRBJ2-7; maybe TRBD1 (5 bases). Trimming stripped 6 bases from V and 1 base from J, with 16 bases between. The CDR3 totals 15 residues. Germline V gene sequence: CDR1 ENHRY, CDR2 SYGVKD. DNA for the CDR3: TGTGCCATCAGCCCTTCGACAGAAACATCCTACGAGCAGTACTTC. This sequence encodes CAISPSTETSYEQYF.

The chain is built from TRBV19 and TRBJ1-2, with D uncertain. V was pared by 5 bases and J by 3 bases, with 19 bases between. The CDR3 totals 16 residues. CDR1 is LNHDA and CDR2 is SQIVND in the germline V gene (reference sequence). The CDR3 reads CASSQHTGLLDYGYTF. The CDR3 nucleotides read TGTGCCAGTAGTCAACATACTGGTCTTCTGGACTATGGCTACACCTTC.

This clone occurred many times. This sequence joins TRBV5-4 and TRBJ2-3; 7 bases are shared with TRBD1. CDR1 and CDR2 from the germline V gene are SGHNT and YYREEE (reference sequence). The CDR3 contains 15 residues. The V segment lost 3 bases and the J segment 4 bases; nucleotides outside the gene matches: 8. As DNA, the CDR3 is TGTGCCAGCAGCTCAAGACAGGGCTCCTCAGATACGCAGTATTTT. Protein: CASSSRQGSSDTQYF. The full variable domain, with the rest looked up from reference TRBV5-4 and TRBJ2-3, is ETGVTQSPTHLIKTRGQQVTLRCSSQSGHNTVSWYQQALGQGPQFIFQYYREEENGRGNFPPRFSGLQFPNYSSELNVNALELDDSALYLCASSSRQGSSDTQYFGPGTRLTVL.

In its sample, this clone was seen many times. The chain employs TRBV2 and TRBJ1-5; D not certain. Germline V CDR1 and CDR2: SNHLY, FYNNEI. This CDR3 region has 13 residues. Trimming pared 3 bases from V and 3 bases from J, leaving 6 bases between. This CDR3 is CASSDQSNQPQHF. CDR3 DNA: TGTGCCAGCAGTGATCAGTCCAATCAGCCCCAGCATTTT.

This clone was recorded many times. V and J are TRBV15 and TRBJ2-1; a possible D gene is TRBD2 (7 bases). Trimming left V 6 bases short and J 7 bases short, with 13 bases between. Germline loops: CDR1 LNHNV, CDR2 YYDKDF (reference sequence). The CDR3 has 13 amino acids. CDR3 sequence reads: CATRAGALNEQFF. Written as DNA, the CDR3 is TGTGCCACCAGGGCGGGGGCTCTTAATGAGCAGTTCTTC.

This chain links TRBV20-1 with TRBJ2-7; 8 bases align to TRBD1. Trimming cost V 3 bases and J 3 bases; bases outside gene matches: 10. CDR1 is DFQATT, CDR2 SNEGSKA, per germline (reference sequence). This CDR3 contains 15 residues. CDR3 sequence: CSARDRAGGGYEQYF. CDR3 nucleotide sequence: TGCAGTGCTAGGGACAGGGCCGGGGGCGGCTACGAGCAGTACTTC.

In this sample, this clone turned up a few times. Compared with germline, one end of the junction differs, possibly owing to a read error. Other nucleotide sequences in the sample specify the same CDR3. The chain couples TRBV15 to TRBJ1-4, with D unclear. Germline V CDR1 and CDR2: LNHNV, YYDKDF (reference sequence). There are 15 residues in the CDR3. CDR3 nucleotides: TGTGCCACCAGCAGAGATCCAAGGGTAGAGGAAAAACTATTTTTT. It encodes CATSRDPRVEEKLFF.

This clone was seen ten or more times. V gene TRBV5-1 combines with J gene TRBJ2-2; D not certain. V was shortened by 4 bases and J by 0 bases, with 4 bases between the two germline ends. Germline V gene data show CDR1 as SGHRS and CDR2 as YFSETQ. This CDR3 is 13 amino acids long. This CDR3 is CASSKTNTGELFF. In DNA form, the CDR3 reads TGCGCCAGCAGCAAGACGAACACCGGGGAGCTGTTTTTT. The variable domain in full, completed from reference TRBV5-1 and TRBJ2-2, reads KAGVTQTPRYLIKTRGQQVTLSCSPISGHRSVSWYQQTPGQGLQFLFEYFSETQRNKGNFPGRFSGRQFSNSRSEMNVSTLELGDSALYLCASSKTNTGELFFGEGSRLTVL.

This sequence joins TRBV5-1 and TRBJ2-2, with TRBD2 matching over 14 bases. J gave up 6 bases and V 4 bases, and 5 bases lay outside the gene matches. The CDR3 consists of 16 residues. Germline V gene lookup returns CDR1 SGHRS and CDR2 YFSETQ. Written as DNA, the CDR3 is TGCGCCAGCAGCGAGGGACTAGCGGGAGATGCCGGGGAGCTGTTTTTT. Translation gives CASSEGLAGDAGELFF.

This clone was recorded many times. V is TRBV4-2 and J is TRBJ2-3; 8 nucleotides align to TRBD2. The trim removed 4 bases at V and 3 bases at J, leaving 3 bases unmatched. The CDR3 has 14 residues. In germline, CDR1 is LGHNA, CDR2 YNFKEQ. The CDR3 spells CASSPAGATDTQYF. DNA of the CDR3: TGTGCCAGCAGCCCAGCGGGGGCTACAGATACGCAGTATTTT.

This clone was detected ten times or more. Written as DNA, the CDR3 is TGCGCCAGCAGTTATCAGGGTAGTTCCTACAATGAGCAGTTCTTC. Protein product: CASSYQGSSYNEQFF. This chain joins TRBV5-1 and TRBJ2-1; TRBD1 might be the D (5 bases). CDR1 SGHRS and CDR2 YFSETQ come from the germline V gene. The CDR3 consists of 15 residues. Trimming stripped 5 bases from V and 1 base from J, with 13 bases between.

The table lists this clone with many counts. The V gene is TRBV11-2, the J gene TRBJ2-3; 10 bases fit TRBD1. Germline loops: CDR1 SGHAT, CDR2 FQNNGV. V trimming: 8 bases; J trimming: 4 bases; junction bases outside the gene matches: 9. The CDR3 extends over 15 amino acids. The CDR3 DNA reads TGTGCCAGCTGCGCCGGAGGACAGGGGGCAGATACGCAGTATTTT. It yields the protein CASCAGGQGADTQYF.